This is a list of T cell receptor beta chains from one sample in a study of cytomegalovirus exposure and HLA in healthy donors. TCRdb's copy holds only in-frame clones and misses some; the assay was immunoSEQ multiplex PCR. The data contain some 170,000 clones, less than 90% of them singletons. The sample comprised PBMCs. The receptors here all came from a woman between 18 and 30 years old in good health and CMV-seronegative. Each CDR3 is given with its conserved first and last residue. The order of the fields is D gene, V gene, J gene, clone size, CDR3 length, CDR3 DNA, CDR3 protein. A D gene is named only where the DNA matches it firmly. Not every row has a clone size; where given, it reads once, few, many or a size class.

>.|TRBV19|TRBJ1-3|.|14
TGTGCCAGTAGTATTGGGCTCTCTGGAAACACCATATATTTT
CASSIGLSGNTIYF
>.|TRBV6-6|TRBJ1-1|.|12
TGTGCCAGCAGCCCTGGACAAGCCAAAGCTTTCTTT
CASSPGQAKAFF
>.|TRBV19|TRBJ1-2|.|16
TGTGCCAGTAGTATTACTGACGGGGGTCGAGGCTATGGCTACACCTTC
CASSITDGGRGYGYTF
>TRBD1|TRBV18|TRBJ1-5|.|16
TGTGCCAGCTCACCGTTGGACAGGGCGAATGGGGGGCCCCAGCATTTT
CASSPLDRANGGPQHF
>TRBD1|TRBV6-1|TRBJ1-4|.|14
TGTGCCAGCAGTGAGGGGACAGGGTTTGAAAAACTGTTTTTT
CASSEGTGFEKLFF
>TRBD1|TRBV27|TRBJ1-4|.|15
TGTGCCAGCAGTTTAAGGGGGCCGACTAATGAAAAACTGTTTTTT
CASSLRGPTNEKLFF
>TRBD1|TRBV27|TRBJ2-7|.|12
TGTGCCAGCAGTCCAGGGACAGCCGAGCAGTACTTC
CASSPGTAEQYF
>.|TRBV4-2|TRBJ1-3|.|17
TGTGCCAGCAGCCAAGAAATATTAGGTGCACAGGGAAACACCATATATTTT
CASSQEILGAQGNTIYF
>.|TRBV5-1|TRBJ1-2|.|16
TGCGCCAGCAGCTTGGCTACAGGGATAAGTCCCTATGGCTACACCTTC
CASSLATGISPYGYTF
>.|TRBV9|TRBJ1-3|.|15
TGTGCCAGCACCCCTGGGGGGATCTCTGGAAACACCATATATTTT
CASTPGGISGNTIYF
>TRBD1|TRBV5-6|TRBJ1-2|few|14
TGTGCCAGCAGCCGACTAGAGACAGGGGAAGGCTACACCTTC
CASSRLETGEGYTF
>TRBD1|TRBV6-5|TRBJ1-2|.|16
TGTGCCAGCAGTTACCCCACGGGACAGGGGAACTATGGCTACACCTTC
CASSYPTGQGNYGYTF
>.|TRBV5-1|TRBJ1-5|.|14
TGCGCCAGCAGCTTTGGGTCGGAGGGTCAGCCCCAGCATTTT
CASSFGSEGQPQHF
>TRBD1|TRBV14|TRBJ1-2|.|15
TGTGCCAGCAGCCAAGCCGGACAGGGGGGCGAGGGCTACACCTTC
CASSQAGQGGEGYTF
>.|TRBV29-1|TRBJ2-3|.|11
TGCAGCGACCAACGGCTAGAGACGCAGTATTTT
CSDQRLETQYF
>TRBD1|TRBV5-6|TRBJ2-7|.|15
TGTGCCAGCAGCTTGGGAGAGACAGGGGGCTACGAGCAGTACTTC
CASSLGETGGYEQYF
>.|TRBV7-6|TRBJ2-2|.|14
TGTGCCAGCAGCTTCGGGGGGAACACCGGGGAGCTGTTTTTT
CASSFGGNTGELFF
>.|TRBV5-4|TRBJ1-2|.|16
TGTGCCAGCAGCTTGGGATTTCGGGGGGGGATAGGCGGCTACACCTTC
CASSLGFRGGIGGYTF
>TRBD1|TRBV27|TRBJ2-1|.|16
TGTGCCAGCAGCCTACAGGGGGCGCGTAGAGTGAATGAGCAGTTCTTC
CASSLQGARRVNEQFF
>.|TRBV4-1|TRBJ1-1|.|15
TGCGCCAGCGGGCTTGGCGGGGGACTAGACACTGAAGCTTTCTTT
CASGLGGGLDTEAFF
>.|TRBV2|TRBJ1-1|.|18
TGTGCCAGCAGTGAGAGGGCCATTGGGGTTAGCACTGACACTGAAGCTTTCTTT
CASSERAIGVSTDTEAFF
>.|TRBV27|TRBJ1-2|.|13
TGTGCCAGCAGTCGGGAGGGTTACTATGGCTACACCTTC
CASSREGYYGYTF
>.|TRBV7-6|TRBJ2-7|few|12
TGTGCCAGCAGCTTAGAGGGGACAGAGCAGTACTTC
CASSLEGTEQYF
>.|TRBV5-6|TRBJ1-4|.|16
TGTGCCAGCAGCCTGACCAAAGGGGCGCGTAATGAAAAACTGTTTTTT
CASSLTKGARNEKLFF
>.|TRBV4-3|TRBJ2-5|.|12
TGCGCCAGCAGCCAAGAGAGGAAGACCCAGTACTTC
CASSQERKTQYF
>.|TRBV11-2|TRBJ1-5|.|18
TGTGCCAGCAGCTTAGGGCGCACAGGGCCAGATAGCAATCAGCCCCAGCATTTT
CASSLGRTGPDSNQPQHF
>.|TRBV27|TRBJ1-2|.|15
TGTGCCAGCAGTTTGAAGCCCCACCCCTCCTATGGCTACACCTTC
CASSLKPHPSYGYTF
>TRBD1|TRBV7-2|TRBJ2-5|.|14
TGTGCCAGCAGCCCCGAGGACAGGGTGGGGACCCAGTACTTC
CASSPEDRVGTQYF
>.|TRBV5-5|TRBJ2-1|.|15
TGTGCCAGCAGCTTCCTGGCCTCAACCTACAATGAGCAGTTCTTC
CASSFLASTYNEQFF
>TRBD2|TRBV5-1|TRBJ2-1|once|16
TGCGCCAGCAGCTTGGCCGCTACTAGCGGTTACAATGAGCAGTTCTTC
CASSLAATSGYNEQFF
>.|TRBV7-9|TRBJ1-1|.|15
TGTGCCAGCAGCCCCACAGCCATCTTGAACACTGAAGCTTTCTTT
CASSPTAILNTEAFF
>.|TRBV7-2|TRBJ2-1|few|13
TGTGCCAGCAGCTTAGGCGCGCTTAATGAGCAGTTCTTC
CASSLGALNEQFF
>TRBD1|TRBV5-1|TRBJ1-2|.|13
TGCGCCAGCAGCTTGACAGGGGTGAATGGCTACACCTTC
CASSLTGVNGYTF
>TRBD1|TRBV4-3|TRBJ2-5|.|15
TGCGCCAGCAGCCCAACCGGGACAGAGGGAGAGACCCAGTACTTC
CASSPTGTEGETQYF
>TRBD2|TRBV7-2|TRBJ2-7|.|14
TGTGCCAGCAGCTCGAGCGGGAGTGCTTACGAGCAGTACTTC
CASSSSGSAYEQYF
>TRBD1|TRBV5-4|TRBJ1-3|.|15
TGTGCCAGCAGCTCTCAAACAGGGGGCGTAAACACCATATATTTT
CASSSQTGGVNTIYF
>TRBD2|TRBV9|TRBJ2-1|.|16
TGTGCCAGCAGCGATGGGACTAGCGGGAGTTTGAGTGAGCAGTTCTTC
CASSDGTSGSLSEQFF
>.|TRBV19|TRBJ1-5|few|13
TGTGCCAGTAGTATGTCGAGAGATCAGCCCCAGCATTTT
CASSMSRDQPQHF
>.|TRBV19|TRBJ1-5|.|12
TGTGCCAGTTATTCGGGCAATCAGCCCCAGCATTTT
CASYSGNQPQHF
>TRBD1|TRBV7-8|TRBJ1-2|.|16
TGTGCCAGCAGCGTGGACAGGGGAAGGGTACTCTATGGCTACACCTTC
CASSVDRGRVLYGYTF
>TRBD1|TRBV7-9|TRBJ1-4|.|14
TGTGCCAGCAGCATACGACAGGGAAATGAAAAACTGTTTTTT
CASSIRQGNEKLFF
>.|TRBV4-3|TRBJ1-5|.|13
TGCGCCAGCAGCGCATACAGGGATCAGCCCCAGCATTTT
CASSAYRDQPQHF
>.|TRBV7-2|TRBJ1-1|.|14
TGTGCCAGCAGGACCGGACTGGTGAACACTGAAGCTTTCTTT
CASRTGLVNTEAFF
>.|TRBV10-3|TRBJ2-2|.|12
TGTGCCATCGCCACAGGGCCCGGGGAGCTGTTTTTT
CAIATGPGELFF
>.|TRBV7-9|TRBJ1-2|.|14
TGTGCCAGCAGATCTTACGGGGGGCTCGGCGGCTACACCTTC
CASRSYGGLGGYTF
>TRBD2|TRBV9|TRBJ2-1|.|14
TGTGCCAGCAGCGGCGAGCGGGGCTACAATGAGCAGTTCTTC
CASSGERGYNEQFF
>TRBD2|TRBV6-5|TRBJ2-5|.|14
TGTGCCAGCAGCCCGACTAGCGGGAGGGAGACCCAGTACTTC
CASSPTSGRETQYF
>TRBD1|TRBV29-1|TRBJ1-1|.|12
TGCAGCATCCAGACAGGGCACACTGAAGCTTTCTTT
CSIQTGHTEAFF
>.|TRBV5-4|TRBJ1-3|.|15
TGTGCCAGCAGTTCCTCCCCCGGCTCTGGAAACACCATATATTTT
CASSSSPGSGNTIYF
>.|TRBV6-6|TRBJ1-2|.|15
TGTGCCAGCAGTTACCTTCCCGAGACAGTCTATGGCTACACCTTC
CASSYLPETVYGYTF
>.|TRBV9|TRBJ1-5|.|14
TGTGCCAGCAGCACGAGGGGGGGAAATCAGCCCCAGCATTTT
CASSTRGGNQPQHF
>.|TRBV30|TRBJ1-4|.|15
TGTGCCTGGAGTCCTCTGGAGGGGAAGAGTGAAAAACTGTTTTTT
CAWSPLEGKSEKLFF
>TRBD2|TRBV18|TRBJ2-1|.|16
TGTGCCAGCTCACCGGTAGGAAGCGGGAGTGGGGATGAGCAGTTCTTC
CASSPVGSGSGDEQFF
>TRBD1|TRBV7-2|TRBJ1-2|medium-sized|14
TGTGCCAGCAGCCTTGACAGGGCCCCGTATGGCTACACCTTC
CASSLDRAPYGYTF
>.|TRBV5-1|TRBJ2-6|.|15
TGCGCCAGCAGCTTGGACAGAGCCGGGGCCAACGTCCTGACTTTC
CASSLDRAGANVLTF
>TRBD1|TRBV5-1|TRBJ2-7|.|17
TGCGCCAGCAGCTTCTCAACCGGACAGGGGAGGGCCTACGAGCAGTACTTC
CASSFSTGQGRAYEQYF
>.|TRBV7-2|TRBJ1-5|once|18
TGTGCCAGCAGCTTAGAGGTTCACCATGGGAGTAGCAATCAGCCCCAGCATTTT
CASSLEVHHGSSNQPQHF
>.|TRBV5-4|TRBJ1-2|.|14
TGTGCCAGCAGCCACTGGGGCGCACTTGGAGGCTACACCTTC
CASSHWGALGGYTF
>TRBD1|TRBV5-1|TRBJ2-3|.|15
TGCGCCAGCAGCTTAACGGGACAGGGTTCAGATACGCAGTATTTT
CASSLTGQGSDTQYF